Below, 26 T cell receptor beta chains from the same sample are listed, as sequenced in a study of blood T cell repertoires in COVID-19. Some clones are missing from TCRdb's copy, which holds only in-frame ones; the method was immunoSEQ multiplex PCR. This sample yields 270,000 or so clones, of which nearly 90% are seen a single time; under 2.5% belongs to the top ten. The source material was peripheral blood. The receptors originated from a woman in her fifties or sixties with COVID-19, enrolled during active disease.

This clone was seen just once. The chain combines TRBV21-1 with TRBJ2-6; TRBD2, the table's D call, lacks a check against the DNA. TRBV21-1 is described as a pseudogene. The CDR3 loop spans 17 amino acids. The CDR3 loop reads CASSKAEGVDGANVLTF. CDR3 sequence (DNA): TGTGCCAGCAGCAAAGCAGAGGGAGTAGATGGGGCCAACGTCCTGACTTTC.

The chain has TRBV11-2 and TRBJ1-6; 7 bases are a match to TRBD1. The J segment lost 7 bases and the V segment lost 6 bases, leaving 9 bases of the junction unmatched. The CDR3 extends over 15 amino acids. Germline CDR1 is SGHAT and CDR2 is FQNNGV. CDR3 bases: TGTGCCAGCAGAGCTCCGGGACAGATAAATTCACCCCTCCACTTT. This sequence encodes CASRAPGQINSPLHF.

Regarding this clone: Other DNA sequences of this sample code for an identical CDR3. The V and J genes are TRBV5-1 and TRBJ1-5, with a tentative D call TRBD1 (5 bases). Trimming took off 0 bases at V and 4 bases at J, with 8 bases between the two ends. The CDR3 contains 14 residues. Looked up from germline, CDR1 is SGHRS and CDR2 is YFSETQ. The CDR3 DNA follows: TGCGCCAGCAGCTTGGAGGGGTTTAATCAGCCCCAGCATTTT. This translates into CASSLEGFNQPQHF.

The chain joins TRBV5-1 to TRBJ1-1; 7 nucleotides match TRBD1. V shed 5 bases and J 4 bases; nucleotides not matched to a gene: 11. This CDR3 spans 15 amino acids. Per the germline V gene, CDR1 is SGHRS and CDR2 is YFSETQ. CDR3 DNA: TGCGCCAGCAGTTTAGAGGGGGCGCGGGGCACTGAAGCTTTCTTT. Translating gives CASSLEGARGTEAFF.

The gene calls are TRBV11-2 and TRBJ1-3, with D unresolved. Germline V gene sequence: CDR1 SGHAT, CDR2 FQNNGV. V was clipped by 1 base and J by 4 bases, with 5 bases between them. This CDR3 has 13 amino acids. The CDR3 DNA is TGTGCCAGCAGCTTAGGGGCGGGAAACACCATATATTTT. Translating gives CASSLGAGNTIYF.

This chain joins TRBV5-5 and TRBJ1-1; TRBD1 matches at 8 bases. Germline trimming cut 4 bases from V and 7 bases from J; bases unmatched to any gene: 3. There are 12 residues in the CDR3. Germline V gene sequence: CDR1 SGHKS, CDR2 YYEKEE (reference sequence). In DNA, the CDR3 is TGTGCCAGCAGCATGACAGGGGTTGAAGCTTTCTTT. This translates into CASSMTGVEAFF. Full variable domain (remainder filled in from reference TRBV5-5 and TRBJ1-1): DAGVTQSPTHLIKTRGQQVTLRCSPISGHKSVSWYQQVLGQGPQFIFQYYEKEERGRGNFPDRFSARQFPNYSSELNVNALLLGDSALYLCASSMTGVEAFFGQGTRLTVV.

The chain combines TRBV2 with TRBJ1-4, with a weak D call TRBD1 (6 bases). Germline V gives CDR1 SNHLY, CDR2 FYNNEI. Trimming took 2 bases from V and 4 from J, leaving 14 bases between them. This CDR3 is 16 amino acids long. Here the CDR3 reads CASSETKDSLNEKLFF. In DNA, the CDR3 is TGTGCCAGCAGTGAAACTAAGGACAGCCTTAATGAAAAACTGTTTTTT.

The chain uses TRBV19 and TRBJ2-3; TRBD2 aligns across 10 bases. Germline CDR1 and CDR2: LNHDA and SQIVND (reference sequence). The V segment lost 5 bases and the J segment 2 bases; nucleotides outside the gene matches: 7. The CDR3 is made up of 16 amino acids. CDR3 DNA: TGTGCCAGTAGTCAGACAAGCGGGGGGGCCACAGATACGCAGTATTTT. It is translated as CASSQTSGGATDTQYF.

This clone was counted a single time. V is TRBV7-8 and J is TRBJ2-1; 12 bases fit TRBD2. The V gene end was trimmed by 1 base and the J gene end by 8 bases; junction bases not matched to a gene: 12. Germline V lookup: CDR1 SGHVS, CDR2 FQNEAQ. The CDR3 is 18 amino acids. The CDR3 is CASSLVLTSSGGAHEQFF. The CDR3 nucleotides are TGTGCCAGCAGCTTAGTACTGACATCTAGCGGGGGGGCACATGAGCAGTTCTTC.

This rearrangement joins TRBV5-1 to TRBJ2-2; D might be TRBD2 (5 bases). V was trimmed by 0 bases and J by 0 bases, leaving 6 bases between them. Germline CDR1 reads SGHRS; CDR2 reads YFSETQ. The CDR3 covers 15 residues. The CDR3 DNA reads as TGCGCCAGCAGCTTGGAACTAGCGAACACCGGGGAGCTGTTTTTT. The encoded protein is CASSLELANTGELFF.

Written as DNA, the CDR3 is TGTGCCAGCAGGGGACAGGGCATATTGAACACTGAAGCTTTCTTT. Protein sequence: CASRGQGILNTEAFF. The chain links TRBV6-5 to TRBJ1-1; 9 nucleotides agree with TRBD1. After removal of 6 bases from V and 0 bases from J, the junction contained 5 bases not matched to a gene. This CDR3 spans 15 amino acids. Germline V lookup: CDR1 MNHEY, CDR2 SVGAGI.

In DNA form, the CDR3 reads TGTGCCAGCAGCCATACAGGGGCAGGTCAGCCCCAGCATTTT. Amino acid sequence: CASSHTGAGQPQHF. The chain has TRBV3-1 (or the pseudogene TRBV3-2) and TRBJ1-5; the match to TRBD1 covers 7 bases. This CDR3 region has 14 residues. After removal of 3 bases from V and 6 bases from J, the junction contained 5 bases not matched to a gene. CDR1 and CDR2 from the germline V gene are LGHDT and YNNKEL (reference sequence).

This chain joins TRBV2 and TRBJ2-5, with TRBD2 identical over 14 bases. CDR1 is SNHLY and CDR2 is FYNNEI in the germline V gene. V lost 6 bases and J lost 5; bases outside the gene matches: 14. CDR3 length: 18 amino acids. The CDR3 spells CASRQLGRLAGGVETQYF. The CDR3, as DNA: TGTGCCAGCAGGCAACTGGGCCGACTAGCGGGGGGGGTGGAGACCCAGTACTTC.

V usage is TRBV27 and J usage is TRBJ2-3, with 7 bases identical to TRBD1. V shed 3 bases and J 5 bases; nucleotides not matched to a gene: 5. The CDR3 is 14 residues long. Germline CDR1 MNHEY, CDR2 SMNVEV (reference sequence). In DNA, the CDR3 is TGTGCCAGCAGTTTCCACTCAGGGGGAGATACGCAGTATTTT. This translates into CASSFHSGGDTQYF.

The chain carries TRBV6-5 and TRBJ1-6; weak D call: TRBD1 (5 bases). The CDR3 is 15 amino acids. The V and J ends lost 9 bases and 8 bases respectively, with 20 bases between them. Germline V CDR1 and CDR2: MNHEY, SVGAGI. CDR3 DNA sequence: TGTGCCAGTCGGGACTGGGGTTTCGGTGATTCACCCCTCCACTTT. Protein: CASRDWGFGDSPLHF.

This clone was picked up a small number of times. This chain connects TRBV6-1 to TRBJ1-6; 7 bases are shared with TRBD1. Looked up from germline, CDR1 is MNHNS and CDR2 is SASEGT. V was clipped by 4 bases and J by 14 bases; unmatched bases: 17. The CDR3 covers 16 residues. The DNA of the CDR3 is TGTGCCAGCAGTGCATCCCGACAGGGACCTTCCGTGGCCCTCCACTTT. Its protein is CASSASRQGPSVALHF.

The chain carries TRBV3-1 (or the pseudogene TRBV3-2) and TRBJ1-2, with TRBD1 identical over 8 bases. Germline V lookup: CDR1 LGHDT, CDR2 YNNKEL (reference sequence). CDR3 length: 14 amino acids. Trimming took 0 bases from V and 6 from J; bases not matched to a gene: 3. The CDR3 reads CASSQEDRADGYTF. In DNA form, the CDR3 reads TGTGCCAGCAGCCAAGAGGACAGGGCGGATGGCTACACCTTC.

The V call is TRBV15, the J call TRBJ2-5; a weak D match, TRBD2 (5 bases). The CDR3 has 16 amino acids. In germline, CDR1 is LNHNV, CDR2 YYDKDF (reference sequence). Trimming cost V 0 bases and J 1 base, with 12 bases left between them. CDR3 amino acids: CATSRDQLGGQETQYF. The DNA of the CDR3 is TGTGCCACCAGCAGAGACCAACTAGGTGGCCAAGAGACCCAGTACTTC. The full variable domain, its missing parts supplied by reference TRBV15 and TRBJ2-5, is DAMVIQNPRYQVTQFGKPVTLSCSQTLNHNVMYWYQQKSSQAPKLLFHYYDKDFNNEADTPDNFQSRRPNTSFCFLDIRSPGLGDTAMYLCATSRDQLGGQETQYFGPGTRLLVL.

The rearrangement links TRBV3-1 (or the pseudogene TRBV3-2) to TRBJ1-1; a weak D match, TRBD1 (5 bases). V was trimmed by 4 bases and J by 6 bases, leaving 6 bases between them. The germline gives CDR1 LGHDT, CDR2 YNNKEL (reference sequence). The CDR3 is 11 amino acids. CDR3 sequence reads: CASSRGPEAFF. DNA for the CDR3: TGTGCCAGCAGCCGGGGCCCTGAAGCTTTCTTT.

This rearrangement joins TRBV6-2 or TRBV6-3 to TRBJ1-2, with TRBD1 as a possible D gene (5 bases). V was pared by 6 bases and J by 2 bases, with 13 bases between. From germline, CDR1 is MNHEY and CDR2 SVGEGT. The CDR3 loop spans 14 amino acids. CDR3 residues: CASSSFWTNYGYTF. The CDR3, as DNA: TGTGCCAGCAGCTCCTTTTGGACAAACTATGGCTACACCTTC.

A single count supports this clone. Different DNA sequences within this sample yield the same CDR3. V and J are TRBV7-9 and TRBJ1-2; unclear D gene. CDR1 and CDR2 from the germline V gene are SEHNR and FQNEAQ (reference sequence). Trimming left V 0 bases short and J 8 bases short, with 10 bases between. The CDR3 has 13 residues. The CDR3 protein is CASSLASGVGYTF. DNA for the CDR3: TGTGCCAGCAGCTTAGCGTCCGGGGTCGGCTACACCTTC.

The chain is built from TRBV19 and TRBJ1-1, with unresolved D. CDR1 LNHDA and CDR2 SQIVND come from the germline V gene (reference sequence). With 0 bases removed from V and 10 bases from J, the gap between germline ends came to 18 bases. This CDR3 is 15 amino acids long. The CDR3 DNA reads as TGTGCCAGTAGTATAGATCGAGTGTCAGGTCCGACAGCTTTCTTT. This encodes CASSIDRVSGPTAFF.

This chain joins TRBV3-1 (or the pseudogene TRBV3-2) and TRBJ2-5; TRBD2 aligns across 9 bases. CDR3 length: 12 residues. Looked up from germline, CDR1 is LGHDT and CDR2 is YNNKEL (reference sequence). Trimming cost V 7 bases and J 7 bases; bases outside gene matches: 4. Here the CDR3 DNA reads TGTGCCAGCATTAGCGGGGGTGGGACCCAGTACTTC. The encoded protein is CASISGGGTQYF.

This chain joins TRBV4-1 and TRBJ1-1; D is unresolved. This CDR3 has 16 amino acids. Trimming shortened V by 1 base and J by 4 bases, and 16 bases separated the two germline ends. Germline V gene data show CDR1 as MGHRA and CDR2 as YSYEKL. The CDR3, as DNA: TGCGCCAGCAGCCAAGGGATTCTGGGAGGAAGCACTGAAGCTTTCTTT. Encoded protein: CASSQGILGGSTEAFF.

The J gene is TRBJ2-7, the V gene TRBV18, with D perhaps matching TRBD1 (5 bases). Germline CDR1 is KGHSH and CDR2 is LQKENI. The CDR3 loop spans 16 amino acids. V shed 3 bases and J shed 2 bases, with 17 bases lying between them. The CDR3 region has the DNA TGTGCCAGCTCACCGCGCCAGGGTTCCCTTACCTACGAGCAGTACTTC. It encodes CASSPRQGSLTYEQYF.

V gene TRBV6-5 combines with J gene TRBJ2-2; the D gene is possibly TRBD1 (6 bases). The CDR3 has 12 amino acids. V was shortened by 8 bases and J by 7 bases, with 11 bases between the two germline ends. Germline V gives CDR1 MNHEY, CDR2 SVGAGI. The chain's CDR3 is CASRDTHGELFF. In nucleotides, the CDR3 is TGTGCCAGCCGGGACACACACGGGGAGCTGTTTTTT.